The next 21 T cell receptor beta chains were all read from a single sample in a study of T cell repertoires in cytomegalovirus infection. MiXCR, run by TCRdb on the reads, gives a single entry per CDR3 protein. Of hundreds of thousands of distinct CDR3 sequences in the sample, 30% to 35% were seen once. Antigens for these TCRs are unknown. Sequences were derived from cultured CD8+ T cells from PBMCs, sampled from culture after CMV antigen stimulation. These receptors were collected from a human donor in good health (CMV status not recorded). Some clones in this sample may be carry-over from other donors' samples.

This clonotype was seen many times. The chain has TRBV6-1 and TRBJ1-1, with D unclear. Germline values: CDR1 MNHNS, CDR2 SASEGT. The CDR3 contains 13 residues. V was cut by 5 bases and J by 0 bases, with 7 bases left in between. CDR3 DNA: TGTGCCAGCAGTAAAACCCTGAACACTGAAGCTTTCTTT. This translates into CASSKTLNTEAFF.

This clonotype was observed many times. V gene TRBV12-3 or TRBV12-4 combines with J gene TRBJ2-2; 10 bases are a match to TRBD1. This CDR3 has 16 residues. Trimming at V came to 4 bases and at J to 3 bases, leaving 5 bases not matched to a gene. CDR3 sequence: CASSWDGTGDTGELFF. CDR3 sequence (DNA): TGTGCCAGCAGTTGGGACGGGACAGGGGACACCGGGGAGCTGTTTTTT.

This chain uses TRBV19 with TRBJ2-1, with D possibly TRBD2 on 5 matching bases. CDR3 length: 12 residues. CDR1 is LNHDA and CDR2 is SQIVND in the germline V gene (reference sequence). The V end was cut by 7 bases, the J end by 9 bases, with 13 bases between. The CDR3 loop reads CASTLGGSEQFF. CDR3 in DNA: TGTGCCAGTACCCTAGGCGGGTCTGAGCAGTTCTTC. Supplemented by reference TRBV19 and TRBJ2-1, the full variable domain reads DGGITQSPKYLFRKEGQNVTLSCEQNLNHDAMYWYRQDPGQGLRLIYYSQIVNDFQKGDIAEGYSVSREKKESFPLTVTSAQKNPTAFYLCASTLGGSEQFFGPGTRLTVL.

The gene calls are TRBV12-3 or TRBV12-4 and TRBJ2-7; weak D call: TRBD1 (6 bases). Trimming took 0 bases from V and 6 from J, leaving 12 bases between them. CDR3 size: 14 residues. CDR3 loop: CASSLAGAGAEQYV. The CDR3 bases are TGTGCCAGCAGTTTAGCGGGGGCAGGGGCCGAGCAGTACGTC.

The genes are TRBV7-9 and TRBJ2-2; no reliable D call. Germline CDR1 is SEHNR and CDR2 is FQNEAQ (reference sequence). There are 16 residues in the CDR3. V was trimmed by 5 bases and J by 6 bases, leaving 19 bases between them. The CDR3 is CASSPHLGRYAGELFF. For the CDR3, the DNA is TGTGCCAGCAGCCCCCACCTTGGCCGCTACGCCGGGGAGCTGTTTTTT.

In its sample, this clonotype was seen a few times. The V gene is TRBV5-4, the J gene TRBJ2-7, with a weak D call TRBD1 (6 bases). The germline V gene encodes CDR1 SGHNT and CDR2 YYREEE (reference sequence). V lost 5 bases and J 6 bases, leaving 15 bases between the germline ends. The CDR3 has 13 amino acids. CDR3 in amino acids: CASRPMDSGEQYV. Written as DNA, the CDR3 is TGTGCCAGCAGGCCTATGGACAGCGGCGAGCAGTACGTC.

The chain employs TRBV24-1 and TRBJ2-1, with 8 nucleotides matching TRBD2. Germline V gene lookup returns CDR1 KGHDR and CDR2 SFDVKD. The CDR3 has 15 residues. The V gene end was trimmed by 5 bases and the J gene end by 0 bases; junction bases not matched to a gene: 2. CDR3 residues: CATSARGASYNEQFF. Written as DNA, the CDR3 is TGTGCCACCAGTGCGCGGGGGGCCTCCTACAATGAGCAGTTCTTC.

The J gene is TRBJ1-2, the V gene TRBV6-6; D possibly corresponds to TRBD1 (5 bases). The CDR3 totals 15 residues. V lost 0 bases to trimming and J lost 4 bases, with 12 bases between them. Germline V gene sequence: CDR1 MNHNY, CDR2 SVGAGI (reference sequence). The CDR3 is CASSYSAGQGYGYTF. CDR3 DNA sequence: TGTGCCAGCAGTTACTCGGCAGGGCAAGGCTATGGCTACACCTTC.

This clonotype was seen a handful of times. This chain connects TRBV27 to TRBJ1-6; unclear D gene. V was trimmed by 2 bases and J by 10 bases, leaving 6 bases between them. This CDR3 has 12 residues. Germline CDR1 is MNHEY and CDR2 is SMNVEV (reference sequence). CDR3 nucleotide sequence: TGTGCCAGCAGTTTACGTGGGTCACCCCTCCACTTT. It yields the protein CASSLRGSPLHF.

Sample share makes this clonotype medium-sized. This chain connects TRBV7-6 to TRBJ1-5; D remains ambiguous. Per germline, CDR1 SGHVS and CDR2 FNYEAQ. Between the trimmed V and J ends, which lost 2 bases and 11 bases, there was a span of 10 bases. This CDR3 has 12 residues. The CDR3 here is CASSLPKPSQHF. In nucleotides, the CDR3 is TGTGCCAGCAGCTTACCAAAACCATCCCAGCATTTT.

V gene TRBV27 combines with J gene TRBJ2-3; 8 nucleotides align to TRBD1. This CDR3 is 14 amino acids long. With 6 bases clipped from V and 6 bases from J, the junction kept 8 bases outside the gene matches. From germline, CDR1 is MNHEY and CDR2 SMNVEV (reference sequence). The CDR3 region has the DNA TGTGCCAGCAGCCCCGACAGGGGAAGGGATACGCAGTATTTT. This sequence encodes CASSPDRGRDTQYF.

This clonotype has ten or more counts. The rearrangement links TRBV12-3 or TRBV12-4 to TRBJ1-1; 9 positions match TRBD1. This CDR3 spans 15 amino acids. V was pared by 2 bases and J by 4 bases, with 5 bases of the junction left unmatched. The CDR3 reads CASSLWTGELTEAFF. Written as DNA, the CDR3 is TGTGCCAGCAGTTTATGGACAGGGGAACTCACTGAAGCTTTCTTT.

CDR3 nucleotide sequence: TGCAGCGTTGAATTGGTTGGGACAGACCTAGATGGCTACACCTTC. It codes for CSVELVGTDLDGYTF. V gene TRBV29-1 combines with J gene TRBJ1-2; 7 nucleotides agree with TRBD1. This CDR3 is 15 amino acids long. Germline assignment: CDR1 SQVTM and CDR2 ANQGSEA. Unmatched junction bases numbered 12, after V lost 2 bases and J lost 6 bases.

The CDR3 DNA reads as TGTGCCAGCAGCTTAGATGTTACAGGGCTGAACACCGGGGAGCTGTTTTTT. Protein: CASSLDVTGLNTGELFF. The genes are TRBV11-2 and TRBJ2-2; TRBD1 is a possible D gene (6 bases). The CDR3 covers 17 residues. CDR1 is SGHAT and CDR2 is FQNNGV in the germline V gene. Deletions cut 0 bases from V and 1 base from J, with 12 bases between.

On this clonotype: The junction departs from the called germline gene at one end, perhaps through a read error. In DNA, the CDR3 is TGTGCCAGCAGTTTAGCGGGGGGGCAAGAGGCCCAGTACTTC. Its protein product is CASSLAGGQEAQYF. This chain connects TRBV12-3 or TRBV12-4 to TRBJ2-5; D is possibly TRBD2 (7 bases). The CDR3 runs to 14 residues.

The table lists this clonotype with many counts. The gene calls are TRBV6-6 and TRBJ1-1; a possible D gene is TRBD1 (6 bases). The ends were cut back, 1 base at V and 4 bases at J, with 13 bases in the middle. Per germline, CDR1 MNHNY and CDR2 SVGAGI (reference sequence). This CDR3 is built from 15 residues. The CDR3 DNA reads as TGTGCCAGCAGTTACTTGGGGGGCACAGGCACTGAAGCTTTCTTT. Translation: CASSYLGGTGTEAFF.

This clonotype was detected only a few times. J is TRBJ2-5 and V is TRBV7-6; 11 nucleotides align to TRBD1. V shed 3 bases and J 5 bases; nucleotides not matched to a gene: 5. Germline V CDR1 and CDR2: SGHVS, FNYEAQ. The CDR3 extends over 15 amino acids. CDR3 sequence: CASSLRTGGVETQYF. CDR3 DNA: TGTGCCAGCAGCTTGCGGACAGGGGGCGTGGAGACCCAGTACTTC.

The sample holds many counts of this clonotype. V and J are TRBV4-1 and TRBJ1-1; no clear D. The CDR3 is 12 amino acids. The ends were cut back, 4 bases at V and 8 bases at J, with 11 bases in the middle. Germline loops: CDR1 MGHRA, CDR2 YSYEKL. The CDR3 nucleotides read TGCGCCAGCAGCCCCGGCTCCGGGGAAGCTTTCTTT. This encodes CASSPGSGEAFF.

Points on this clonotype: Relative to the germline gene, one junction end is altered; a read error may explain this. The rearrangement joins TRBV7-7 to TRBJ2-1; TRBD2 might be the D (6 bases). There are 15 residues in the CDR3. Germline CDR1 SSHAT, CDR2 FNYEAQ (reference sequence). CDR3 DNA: TGTGCTAGCAGCTTAGGGCGGGGACGCCCCAATGAGCAGTTCTTC. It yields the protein CASSLGRGRPNEQFF.

The CDR3 region is CASRPSLRTDYNEQFF. CDR3 coding DNA: TGTGCCAGCAGGCCCTCCCTCCGGACAGACTACAATGAGCAGTTCTTC. The chain couples TRBV27 to TRBJ2-1; maybe TRBD1 (6 bases). This CDR3 region has 16 residues. Germline CDR1 is MNHEY and CDR2 is SMNVEV (reference sequence). Trimming took 6 bases from V and 3 from J, leaving 18 bases between them.

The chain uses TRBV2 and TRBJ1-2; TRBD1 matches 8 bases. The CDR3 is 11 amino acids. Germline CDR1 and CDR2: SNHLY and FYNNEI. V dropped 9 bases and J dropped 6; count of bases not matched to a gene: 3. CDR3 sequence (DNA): TGTGCCAGTTGGACAGGGAATGGCTACACCTTC. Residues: CASWTGNGYTF.